Presented here are 9 T cell receptor beta chains from one specimen sequenced in a study of T cells in Graves' hyperthyroidism and ophthalmopathy. TCR beta CDR3 sequences were amplified from RNA transcripts. HTBI primers were employed in a first-round RT-PCR of the TCR CDR3. MiXCR, applied by TCRdb to the multiplex PCR reads, yields one record per CDR3 protein. This sample has a few hundred thousand distinct CDR3 sequences, with less than 20% found just once. The specimen sequenced was blood. Receptors were obtained from a woman aged 25 to 39 with Graves' hyperthyroidism.

In its sample, this clonotype was seen many times. The J gene is TRBJ1-5, the V gene TRBV6-2 or TRBV6-3; D is undetermined. Germline CDR1 MNHEY, CDR2 SVGEGT. Deletions cut 7 bases from V and 5 bases from J, with 18 bases between. The CDR3 sequence is 15 residues long. In DNA form, the CDR3 reads TGTGCCAGCACTACACGGGGAAATGGTCATCAGCCCCAGCATTTT. Protein: CASTTRGNGHQPQHF.

The chain is built from TRBV3-1 and TRBJ2-6; D is ambiguous. CDR1 and CDR2 (germline): LGHDT, YNNKEL (reference sequence). Between the trimmed V and J ends, which lost 3 bases and 0 bases, there was a span of 0 bases. CDR3 length: 13 amino acids. DNA of the CDR3: TGTGCCAGCAGCCACTCTGGGGCCAACGTCCTGACTTTC. Protein product: CASSHSGANVLTF. Using reference TRBV3-1 and TRBJ2-6 for the parts outside the CDR3, the full variable domain is DTAVSQTPKYLVTQMGNDKSIKCEQNLGHDTMYWYKQDSKKFLKIMFSYNNKELIINETVPNRFSPKSPDKAHLNLHINSLELGDSAVYFCASSHSGANVLTFGAGSRLTVL.

V usage is TRBV19 and J usage is TRBJ1-5; 7 positions match TRBD1. This CDR3 is built from 14 residues. The V segment lost 6 bases and the J segment 4 bases; nucleotides outside the gene matches: 6. Germline V lookup: CDR1 LNHDA, CDR2 SQIVND (reference sequence). The CDR3 coding sequence is TGTGCCAGTAGAAAGGGGGCGGAAAATCAGCCCCAGCATTTT. Protein product: CASRKGAENQPQHF.

The rearrangement joins TRBV27 to TRBJ1-1, with D possibly being TRBD1 (6 bases). The germline gives CDR1 MNHEY, CDR2 SMNVEV (reference sequence). Trimming cost V 2 bases and J 1 base, with 11 bases left between them. CDR3 length equals 15 residues. In DNA, the CDR3 is TGTGCCAGCAGTTTAGCCACGACAGGGAACACTGAAGCTTTCTTT. Its protein is CASSLATTGNTEAFF.

This clonotype was seen only a few times. V usage is TRBV27 and J usage is TRBJ1-2; D gene ambiguous. CDR3 length equals 15 residues. Trimming removed 8 bases from V and 4 bases from J, with 20 bases in between. CDR1 MNHEY and CDR2 SMNVEV come from the germline V gene (reference sequence). The CDR3 coding sequence is TGTGCCAGCCGATGGGCATACAAAGTAGTCTATGGCTACACCTTC. Its translation: CASRWAYKVVYGYTF.

The V call is TRBV20-1, the J call TRBJ2-1; tentative D call: TRBD2 (5 bases). The CDR3 runs 14 residues. Germline V gene data show CDR1 as DFQATT and CDR2 as SNEGSKA (reference sequence). V gave up 4 bases and J gave up 7 bases, with 17 bases separating them. The CDR3 nucleotides are TGCAGTGCTATTAGACTAATTATCTCTAATGAGCAGTTCTTC. Its protein is CSAIRLIISNEQFF.

This clonotype was seen repeatedly, ten times or more. The chain uses TRBV2 and TRBJ2-5; 7 positions match TRBD2. The CDR3 length is 15 residues. The ends lost 2 bases at V and 5 bases at J; junction bases unmatched: 8. Germline values: CDR1 SNHLY, CDR2 FYNNEI. The CDR3 nucleotides read TGTGCCAGCAGTGAACCGGCGGGAGTCCCCGAGACCCAGTACTTC. The encoded protein is CASSEPAGVPETQYF.

The chain couples TRBV4-1 to TRBJ2-3; TRBD1 agrees at 8 bases. The CDR3 sequence is 17 residues long. Looked up from germline, CDR1 is MGHRA and CDR2 is YSYEKL. J gave up 2 bases and V 0 bases, and 7 bases lay outside the gene matches. This chain's CDR3 is CASSQEWGQAITDTQYF. The CDR3 bases are TGCGCCAGCAGCCAAGAATGGGGACAGGCGATCACAGATACGCAGTATTTT.

This clonotype has only a few counts. The rearrangement joins TRBV5-4 to TRBJ2-1, with 8 bases fitting TRBD1. This CDR3 contains 16 residues. V lost 1 base, J lost 7 bases, and 10 bases stayed unmatched. In germline, CDR1 is SGHNT, CDR2 YYREEE (reference sequence). The CDR3 is CASSLPTTGGKNEQFF. For the CDR3, the DNA is TGTGCCAGCAGCTTGCCCACTACAGGGGGTAAGAATGAGCAGTTCTTC.